The next 10 T cell receptor beta chains were all read from a single sample in a study of T cells in Graves' hyperthyroidism and ophthalmopathy. RNA transcripts served as the template for amplifying TCR beta CDR3 regions. When the TCR CDR3 underwent first-round RT-PCR, the HTBI primer set was used. TCRdb used MiXCR to reprocess the multiplex PCR reads, holding one entry per CDR3 protein. The data hold about 640,000 distinct CDR3 sequences, with 45% observed a single time. The sample taken for sequencing was peripheral blood or thyroid tissue (not recorded which). The receptors stem from an adult man with Graves' disease, either hyperthyroidism or ophthalmopathy (not recorded which).

A few counts support this clonotype. The V and J genes are TRBV7-9 and TRBJ1-1, with D tentatively TRBD1 (5 bases). Germline lookup yields CDR1 SEHNR and CDR2 FQNEAQ (reference sequence). The V and J ends lost 7 bases and 0 bases respectively, with 9 bases between them. The CDR3 has 13 amino acids. CDR3 sequence reads: CASTRQLNTEAFF. The CDR3 bases are TGTGCCAGCACCCGACAGTTGAACACTGAAGCTTTCTTT.

This clonotype was detected ten times or more. The chain recombines TRBV2 with TRBJ1-6; D ambiguous. Trimming stripped 3 bases from V and 10 bases from J, with 13 bases between. Germline V gene sequence: CDR1 SNHLY, CDR2 FYNNEI. The CDR3 runs to 14 residues. In nucleotides, the CDR3 is TGTGCCAGCAGTGACAGGAGTCTTGGGTCACCCCTCCACTTT. This sequence encodes CASSDRSLGSPLHF.

This clonotype was seen a handful of times. J is TRBJ2-2 and V is TRBV7-2; weak D call: TRBD2 (7 bases). This CDR3 is 14 amino acids long. The V and J ends lost 3 bases and 7 bases respectively, with 12 bases between them. In germline, CDR1 is SGHTA, CDR2 FQGNSA. The DNA for the CDR3 is TGTGCCAGCAGCTTGGGGGGGGCGATCGGGGAGCTGTTTTTT. Translating it yields CASSLGGAIGELFF.

The chain employs TRBV19 and TRBJ1-2; D might be TRBD1 (5 bases). The CDR3 contains 13 residues. Germline CDR1 LNHDA, CDR2 SQIVND (reference sequence). Trimming stripped 7 bases from V and 8 bases from J, with 17 bases between. The CDR3 nucleotides read TGTGCCAGTACCCTAGGCCGGGGGAACGGCTACACCTTC. This sequence encodes CASTLGRGNGYTF.

This chain uses TRBV5-1 with TRBJ1-5; D perhaps matches TRBD1 (6 bases). This CDR3 spans 15 amino acids. From germline, CDR1 is SGHRS and CDR2 YFSETQ. The ends were cut back, 1 base at V and 7 bases at J, with 15 bases in the middle. Here the CDR3 reads CASSLRGGDEQPQHF. CDR3 DNA sequence: TGCGCCAGCAGCTTGAGGGGGGGTGATGAGCAGCCCCAGCATTTT.

On this clonotype itself: At one boundary the junction diverges from the germline segment, which might be a read error. This chain connects TRBV7-9 to TRBJ2-7; 9 bases map to TRBD2. Per germline, CDR1 SEHNR and CDR2 FQNEAQ (reference sequence). CDR3 length: 15 amino acids. Here the CDR3 DNA reads TGTGCAAGCACCACATTAGCGGGGGTCTCCTACGAGCAGTACTTC. Its protein product is CASTTLAGVSYEQYF.

In this sample, this clonotype turned up a few times. The V and J genes are TRBV12-3 or TRBV12-4 and TRBJ1-6, with D tentatively TRBD1 (5 bases). This CDR3 has 15 amino acids. The germline V and J ends were trimmed by 5 bases and 9 bases, with 17 bases remaining between them. CDR3 DNA sequence: TGTGCCAGCAGTCCTGCGGGACTTAGTTTTTCACCCCTCCACTTT. Encoded protein: CASSPAGLSFSPLHF.

J is TRBJ1-2 and V is TRBV25-1, with D maybe TRBD1 (5 bases). Germline CDR1 MGHDK, CDR2 SYGVNS. The CDR3 spans 12 residues. The germline V and J ends were trimmed by 8 bases and 4 bases, with 11 bases remaining between them. CDR3 region: CASREGFYGYTF. For the CDR3, the DNA is TGTGCCAGCCGGGAGGGGTTCTATGGCTACACCTTC.

V is TRBV10-1 and J is TRBJ1-1; perhaps TRBD1 as D (6 bases). V was clipped by 3 bases and J by 11 bases, with 16 bases between them. CDR3 size: 13 residues. Germline CDR1 reads WNHNN; CDR2 reads SYGVQD (reference sequence). The CDR3 region is CASSESQRGAAFF. CDR3 sequence (DNA): TGCGCCAGCAGTGAATCCCAGCGGGGGGCCGCTTTCTTT.

This clonotype was seen ten or more times. At one of its ends the junction is not consistent with the germline gene, which may arise from a read error. The rearrangement joins TRBV19 to TRBJ1-3; perhaps TRBD1 as D (5 bases). The germline gives CDR1 LNHDA, CDR2 SQIVND (reference sequence). The CDR3 contains 13 residues. The CDR3 DNA reads TGTGCCAGTAGTATACAGGGTGGATACACCATATATTTT. Translating gives CASSIQGGYTIYF. Variable domain in full (rest from reference TRBV19 and TRBJ1-3): DGGITQSPKYLFRKEGQNVTLSCEQNLNHDAMYWYRQDPGQGLRLIYYSQIVNDFQKGDIAEGYSVSREKKESFPLTVTSAQKNPTAFYLCASSIQGGYTIYFGEGSWLTVV.